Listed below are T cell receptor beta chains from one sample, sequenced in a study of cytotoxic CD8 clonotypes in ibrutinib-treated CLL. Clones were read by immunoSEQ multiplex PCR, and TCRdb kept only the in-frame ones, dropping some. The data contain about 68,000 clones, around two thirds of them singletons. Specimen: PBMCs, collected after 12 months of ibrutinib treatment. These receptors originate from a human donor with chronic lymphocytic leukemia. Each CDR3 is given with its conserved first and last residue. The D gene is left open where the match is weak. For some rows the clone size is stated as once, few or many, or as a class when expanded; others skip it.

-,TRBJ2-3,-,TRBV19,TGTGCCAGTAGTAAATTGGAGGGAGATACGCAGTATTTT,CASSKLEGDTQYF
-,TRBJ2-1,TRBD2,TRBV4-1,TGCGCCAGCAGCATCCTAGCGGGGGGGACAGGGGATGAGCAGTTCTTC,CASSILAGGTGDEQFF
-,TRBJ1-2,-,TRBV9,TGTGCCAGCAGCGTAGTTGGACAGCTAACCTTC,CASSVVGQLTF
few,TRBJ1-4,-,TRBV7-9,TGTGCCAGCAGCTTAGTTTTGGGGACAAGAGAAAAACTGTTTTTT,CASSLVLGTREKLFF
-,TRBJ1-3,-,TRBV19,TGTGCCAGTAGTATAGACGGGGAAAGCTCTGGAAACACCATATATTTT,CASSIDGESSGNTIYF
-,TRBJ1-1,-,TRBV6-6,TGTGCCAGCAGTTACTCAGTGGGACGGGGGAACACTGAAGCTTTCTTT,CASSYSVGRGNTEAFF
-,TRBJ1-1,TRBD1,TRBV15,TGTGCCACCAGCGCCCGGGACAGGAAGAACACTGAAGCTTTCTTT,CATSARDRKNTEAFF
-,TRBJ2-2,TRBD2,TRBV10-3,TGTGCCATCAGCGGTAGCGGGGCGACGAACACCGGGGAGCTGTTTTTT,CAISGSGATNTGELFF
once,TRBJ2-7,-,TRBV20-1,TGCAGTGCCCGGGGGACCTGGGAGCAGTACTTC,CSARGTWEQYF
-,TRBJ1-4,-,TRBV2,TGTGCCACCACTCGGGGGGGTGCGGATGAAAAACTGTTTTTT,CATTRGGADEKLFF
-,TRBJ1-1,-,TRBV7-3,TGTGCCAGCAGCAAGACAGTTAACACTGAAGCTTTCTTT,CASSKTVNTEAFF
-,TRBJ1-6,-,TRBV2,TGTGCCAGCAGTGTAAGCTCCTATAATTCACCCCTCCACTTT,CASSVSSYNSPLHF
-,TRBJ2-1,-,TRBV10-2,TGCGCCAGCAGTCCCCAGGGTCATGAGCAGTTCTTC,CASSPQGHEQFF
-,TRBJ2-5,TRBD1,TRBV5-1,TGCGCCAGCAGTTACTTAACAGGGGGCCGGCAAGAGACCCAGTACTTC,CASSYLTGGRQETQYF
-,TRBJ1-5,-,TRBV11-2,TGTGCCAGCAGCCCATGGCGGGGAGTGGGCAATCAGCCCCAGCATTTT,CASSPWRGVGNQPQHF
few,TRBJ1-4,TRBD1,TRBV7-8,TGTGCCAGCAGCTTCGACAGGGTCAATAATGAAAAACTGTTTTTT,CASSFDRVNNEKLFF
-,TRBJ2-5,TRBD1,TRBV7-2,TGTGCCAGCAGCCGGGGACAGGGCGAGACCCAGTACTTC,CASSRGQGETQYF
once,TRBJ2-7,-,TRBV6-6,TGTGCCAGCAGCCGTGTTCAGGGTTCCTACGAGCAGTACTTC,CASSRVQGSYEQYF
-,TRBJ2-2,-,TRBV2,TGTGCCAGCAGTGAGGCCGGGAAGAACACCGGGGAGCTGTTTTTT,CASSEAGKNTGELFF
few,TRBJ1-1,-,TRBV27,TGTGCCAGCAGTTTAGGGTCCGCGAACACTGAAGCTTTCTTT,CASSLGSANTEAFF
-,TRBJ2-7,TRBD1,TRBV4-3,TGCGCCAGCAGCCCCGGGACAGGGTCCTACGAGCAGTACTTC,CASSPGTGSYEQYF
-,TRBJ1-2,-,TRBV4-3,TGCGCCAGCAGCCAAGAATGGACCAATGGGGGCTACACCTTC,CASSQEWTNGGYTF
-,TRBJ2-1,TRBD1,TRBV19,TGTGCCAGTAGTATAACCGGGACAGGGGGCAATGAGCAGTTCTTC,CASSITGTGGNEQFF
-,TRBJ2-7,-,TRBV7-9,TGTGCCAGCAGCCCCGGGGCCAGGGCAGGCTCCTACGAGCAGTACTTC,CASSPGARAGSYEQYF
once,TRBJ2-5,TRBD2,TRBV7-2,TGTGCCAGCAGCTTAGAAGGTAGCGGGGGGTTGAAGACCCAGTACTTC,CASSLEGSGGLKTQYF
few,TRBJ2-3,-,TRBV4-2,TGTGCCAGCAGCTCTCGCGGGCCCAGCACAGATACGCAGTATTTT,CASSSRGPSTDTQYF
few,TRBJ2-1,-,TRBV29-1,TGCAGCGTTGGCCCCCGTAGCTCCTACAATGAGCAGTTCTTC,CSVGPRSSYNEQFF
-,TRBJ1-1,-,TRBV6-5,TGTGCCAGCAGTTTCCAAGGACCGGGTCAGGGCACTGAAGCTTTCTTT,CASSFQGPGQGTEAFF
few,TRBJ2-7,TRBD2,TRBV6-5,TGTGCCAGCATGTGGACTAGCGGAGCCTACGAGCAGTACTTC,CASMWTSGAYEQYF
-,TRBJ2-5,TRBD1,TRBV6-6,TGTGCCAGCAGTAGACAGGGACAGTCCGGGACCCAGTACTTC,CASSRQGQSGTQYF
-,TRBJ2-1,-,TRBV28,TGTGCCAGCAGTTCCTACTCCCGCTCCTACAATGAGCAGTTCTTC,CASSSYSRSYNEQFF
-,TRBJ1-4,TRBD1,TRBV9,TGTGCCAGCAGCCAGGGACAGGGGGCGGGTAATGAAAAACTGTTTTTT,CASSQGQGAGNEKLFF
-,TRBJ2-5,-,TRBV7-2,TGTGCCAGCAGTCGTACGTTAGCGGTCCGGGAGACCCAGTACTTC,CASSRTLAVRETQYF
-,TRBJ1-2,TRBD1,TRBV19,TGTGCCAGTAGCCTCCGACAGGGGGGCTACACCTTC,CASSLRQGGYTF
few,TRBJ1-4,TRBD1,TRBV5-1,TGCGCCAGCAGCGCCGGGACAGGAGATGAAAAACTGTTTTTT,CASSAGTGDEKLFF
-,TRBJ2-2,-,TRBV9,TGTGCCAGCAGCACACGATCCACCGGGGAGCTGTTTTTT,CASSTRSTGELFF
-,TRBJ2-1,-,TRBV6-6,TGTGCCAGCAGTTACTCCACCGGACGTGACAATGAGCAGTTCTTC,CASSYSTGRDNEQFF
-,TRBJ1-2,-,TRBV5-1,TGCGCCAGCACCCCGGGACTCGCACATGGCTACACCTTC,CASTPGLAHGYTF
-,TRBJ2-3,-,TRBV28,TGTGCCAGCAGTTTACCTCAGGGGGATACGCAGTATTTT,CASSLPQGDTQYF
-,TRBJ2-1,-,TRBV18,TGTGCCAGCTCAAGAGTAGCGTTACAATACAATGAGCAGTTCTTC,CASSRVALQYNEQFF
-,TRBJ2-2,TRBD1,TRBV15,TGTGCCACCAGCAGAGACAGGGGGCTTTACACCGGGGAGCTGTTTTTT,CATSRDRGLYTGELFF
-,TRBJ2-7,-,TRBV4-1,TGCGCCAGCAGCCAGTCACGGACAGCCCTCTCCTACGAGCAGTACTTC,CASSQSRTALSYEQYF
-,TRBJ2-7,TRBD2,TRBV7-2,TGTGCCAGCAGCGGGGGGACTAGGGACGAGCAGTACTTC,CASSGGTRDEQYF
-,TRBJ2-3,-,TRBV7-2,TGTGCCAGCAGCTTAGCGTGGGGCGGGGTGGCAGATACGCAGTATTTT,CASSLAWGGVADTQYF
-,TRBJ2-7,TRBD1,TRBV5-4,TGTGCCAGCAGCCTCTGGACAGGGAGTTCTTACGAGCAGTACTTC,CASSLWTGSSYEQYF
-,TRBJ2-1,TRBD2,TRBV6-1,TGTGCCAGCAGGACGGGGGGCAATGAGCAGTTCTTC,CASRTGGNEQFF
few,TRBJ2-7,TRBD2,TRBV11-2,TGTGCCAGCAGCCGATCCTGGGGGGGCGAGCAGTACTTC,CASSRSWGGEQYF
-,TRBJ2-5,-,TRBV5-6,TGTGCCAGCAGTCAGACTTTCCAAGAGACCCAGTACTTC,CASSQTFQETQYF
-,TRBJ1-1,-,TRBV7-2,TGTGCCAGCAGCCACCGGGCCGAGGGGACTGAAGCTTTCTTT,CASSHRAEGTEAFF
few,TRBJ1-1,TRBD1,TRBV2,TGTGCCAGCAGAAGTGCTCTGGACAGGGTGAACACTGAAGCTTTCTTT,CASRSALDRVNTEAFF
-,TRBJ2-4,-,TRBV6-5,TGTGCCAGCAGTTACTCGATTGTAGGACGGGACATTCAGTACTTC,CASSYSIVGRDIQYF
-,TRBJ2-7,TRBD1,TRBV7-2,TGTGCCAGCAGCTTACGAGGGTCATGGACAGGGGGCTCCTACGAGCAGTACTTC,CASSLRGSWTGGSYEQYF
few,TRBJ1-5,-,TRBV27,TGTGCCAGCAGTGAGGACAGCTATAGCAATCAGCCCCAGCATTTT,CASSEDSYSNQPQHF
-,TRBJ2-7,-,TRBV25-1,TGTGCCAGCAGTGAATTGGGGGGCTACGAGCAGTACTTC,CASSELGGYEQYF
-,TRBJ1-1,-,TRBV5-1,TGCGCCAGCAGGCCCGACACGGTGAACACTGAAGCTTTCTTT,CASRPDTVNTEAFF
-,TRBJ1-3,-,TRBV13,TGTGCCAGCACCGATTCCTACATGGCTGGAAACACCATATATTTT,CASTDSYMAGNTIYF
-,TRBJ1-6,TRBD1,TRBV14,TGTGCCAGCAGCCCAAAAACAGGGGTTCGGTCACCCCTCCACTTT,CASSPKTGVRSPLHF
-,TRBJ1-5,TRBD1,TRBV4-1,TGCGCCAGCAGCCGATTCAGCCCGGGACAGGGAAAGTTTTGGAGCAATCAGCCCCAGCATTTT,CASSRFSPGQGKFWSNQPQHF
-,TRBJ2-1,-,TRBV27,TGTGCCAGCACCCTCAGGTGGACGCTGAGCTCCTACAATGAGCAGTTCTTC,CASTLRWTLSSYNEQFF
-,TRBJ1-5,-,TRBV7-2,TGTGCCAGCAGCTCACAGGGCCGTCAGCCCCAGCATTTT,CASSSQGRQPQHF